A single sample is the source of the 15 T cell receptor beta chains below, sequenced in a study of OX40 agonist ivuxolimab in advanced cancers. Libraries were prepared by immunoSEQ multiplex PCR; TCRdb keeps only in-frame clonotypes and omits some of them. The sample includes 41,000 or so clones, around four fifths of them seen just once. Sequencing used CD4+ or CD8+ T cells sorted from blood, obtained in a trial of the OX40 agonist ivuxolimab. Every receptor here comes from an adult with an advanced solid tumor such as melanoma, head and neck, liver or kidney cancer.

This chain connects TRBV19 to TRBJ2-1; 7 bases line up with TRBD2. CDR1 is LNHDA and CDR2 is SQIVND in the germline V gene (reference sequence). CDR3 length: 14 amino acids. The V and J ends lost 9 bases and 2 bases, in that order; junction bases with no gene match: 7. The CDR3 DNA reads TGTGCCAGCCACTTAGCGGGTCCCTACAATGAGCAGTTCTTC. It translates to CASHLAGPYNEQFF.

V and J are TRBV2 and TRBJ2-2; TRBD2 matches at 11 bases. V lost 5 bases, J lost 4 bases, and 3 bases stayed unmatched. Germline CDR1 reads SNHLY; CDR2 reads FYNNEI. The CDR3 runs 15 residues. The DNA of the CDR3 is TGTGCCAGCAGTCCCGGACTAGCGGGCACCGGGGAGCTGTTTTTT. Translation: CASSPGLAGTGELFF.

Here the CDR3 reads CASSQGTGSYNEQFF. The DNA of the CDR3 is TGCGCCAGCAGCCAAGGGACAGGGTCCTACAATGAGCAGTTCTTC. The chain recombines TRBV4-1 with TRBJ2-1, with TRBD1 identical over 8 bases. CDR3 length: 15 amino acids. V was clipped by 1 base and J by 1 base; unmatched bases: 0. Germline CDR1 is MGHRA and CDR2 is YSYEKL.

This chain connects TRBV6-1 to TRBJ1-3; D is ambiguous. V was shortened by 8 bases and J by 0 bases, with 14 bases between the two germline ends. This CDR3 has 15 amino acids. The germline gives CDR1 MNHNS, CDR2 SASEGT. Written as DNA, the CDR3 is TGTGCCAGCCCACCGGACGGGGACTCTGGAAACACCATATATTTT. This codes for CASPPDGDSGNTIYF.

V and J are TRBV5-1 and TRBJ2-2; D gene uncertain. This CDR3 has 17 amino acids. Germline CDR1 is SGHRS and CDR2 is YFSETQ. The germline V and J ends were trimmed by 5 bases and 5 bases, with 22 bases remaining between them. The CDR3 region is CASRPGSGVVVTGELFF. The CDR3 coding sequence is TGCGCCAGCAGGCCCGGTTCAGGTGTTGTAGTGACCGGGGAGCTGTTTTTT.

The count of this clone is one. The chain links TRBV6-5 to TRBJ1-2; D is unresolved. Germline V gives CDR1 MNHEY, CDR2 SVGAGI. The length of the CDR3 is 12 residues. Trimming took 5 bases from V and 1 from J, leaving 5 bases between them. This CDR3 is CASSPNNYGYTF. DNA of the CDR3: TGTGCCAGCAGTCCTAATAACTATGGCTACACCTTC.

The gene calls are TRBV18 and TRBJ2-1; D assignment may be TRBD1 or TRBD2 (7 bases each). Trimming cost V 0 bases and J 6 bases, with 18 bases left between them. Germline loops: CDR1 KGHSH, CDR2 LQKENI. This CDR3 spans 17 amino acids. CDR3 nucleotides: TGTGCCAGCTCACCACCTTCCAGGGGGGGGACCTCCAATGAGCAGTTCTTC. Protein sequence: CASSPPSRGGTSNEQFF.

This clone occurred a few times. The chain carries TRBV10-3 and TRBJ2-7; D is perhaps TRBD2 (5 bases). CDR3 length: 12 amino acids. Germline V gene sequence: CDR1 ENHRY, CDR2 SYGVKD. V lost 6 bases, J lost 12 bases, and 18 bases lay in between. The CDR3 DNA follows: TGTGCCATCAGGGAACCGTCTAGCTTTTGGTACTTC. Amino acids: CAIREPSSFWYF.

The V call is TRBV10-3, the J call TRBJ2-3; 11 bases agree with TRBD1. Germline CDR1 reads ENHRY; CDR2 reads SYGVKD. The CDR3 covers 19 residues. J was trimmed by 5 bases and V by 6 bases; bases with no gene match: 19. For the CDR3, the DNA is TGTGCCATCAGAAGGGACAGGGGGAAAGCGGGGGGCGGGGGAGATACGCAGTATTTT. It specifies CAIRRDRGKAGGGGDTQYF.

The chain has TRBV7-2 and TRBJ1-4; perhaps TRBD1 as D (5 bases). The CDR3 contains 14 residues. Trimming pared 5 bases from V and 11 bases from J, leaving 18 bases between. Germline V gene data show CDR1 as SGHTA and CDR2 as FQGNSA. Here the CDR3 reads CASSPERARGKLFF. The CDR3 coding sequence is TGTGCCAGCAGCCCGGAAAGAGCAAGGGGTAAACTGTTTTTT.

The rearrangement uses TRBV10-3 and TRBJ2-3; 7 bases are a match to TRBD1. The germline V gene has CDR1 ENHRY and CDR2 SYGVKD. The CDR3 has 14 amino acids. V gave up 2 bases and J gave up 7 bases; unmatched junction bases: 6. For the CDR3, the DNA is TGTGCCATCAGTGAGAGACAGGGAAAGAATACGCAGTATTTT. It specifies CAISERQGKNTQYF.

The chain has TRBV28 and TRBJ1-3; D uncertain. The CDR3 loop spans 12 amino acids. Germline V CDR1 and CDR2: MDHEN, SYDVKM. The V end lost 3 bases, the J end lost 8 bases, and 8 bases lay between the germline ends. CDR3 in DNA: TGTGCCAGCAGTTTGTCTGAGGACACCATATATTTT. It encodes CASSLSEDTIYF. The complete variable domain, with remaining parts taken from reference TRBV28 and TRBJ1-3, reads DVKVTQSSRYLVKRTGEKVFLECVQDMDHENMFWYRQDPGLGLRLIYFSYDVKMKEKGDIPEGYSVSREKKERFSLILESASTNQTSMYLCASSLSEDTIYFGEGSWLTVV.

The V gene is TRBV2, the J gene TRBJ2-5; D is unclear. V shed 5 bases and J shed 3 bases, with 10 bases lying between them. The V gene's germline CDR1 is SNHLY and CDR2 FYNNEI. This CDR3 is 13 amino acids long. CDR3 DNA: TGTGCCAGCAGTATTACTCCGAAAGAGACCCAGTACTTC. Amino acids: CASSITPKETQYF.

V and J are TRBV5-1 and TRBJ2-3; possible D gene TRBD2, 5 bases. The V gene lost 4 bases and the J gene lost 4 bases, with 10 bases spanning the gap. From germline, CDR1 is SGHRS and CDR2 YFSETQ. The CDR3 covers 13 residues. CDR3 bases: TGCGCCAGCAGCCCGTCGGGGTCAGATACGCAGTATTTT. Protein sequence: CASSPSGSDTQYF.

By sample share, this clone is medium-sized. The V gene is TRBV7-9, the J gene TRBJ2-7; D is perhaps TRBD2 (6 bases). Trimming shortened V by 0 bases and J by 2 bases, and 11 bases separated the two germline ends. Per the germline V gene, CDR1 is SEHNR and CDR2 is FQNEAQ (reference sequence). The CDR3 extends over 15 amino acids. The DNA of the CDR3 is TGTGCCAGCAGCTTAGCTGGGGGGTCAACCTACGAGCAGTACTTC. Amino acids: CASSLAGGSTYEQYF.